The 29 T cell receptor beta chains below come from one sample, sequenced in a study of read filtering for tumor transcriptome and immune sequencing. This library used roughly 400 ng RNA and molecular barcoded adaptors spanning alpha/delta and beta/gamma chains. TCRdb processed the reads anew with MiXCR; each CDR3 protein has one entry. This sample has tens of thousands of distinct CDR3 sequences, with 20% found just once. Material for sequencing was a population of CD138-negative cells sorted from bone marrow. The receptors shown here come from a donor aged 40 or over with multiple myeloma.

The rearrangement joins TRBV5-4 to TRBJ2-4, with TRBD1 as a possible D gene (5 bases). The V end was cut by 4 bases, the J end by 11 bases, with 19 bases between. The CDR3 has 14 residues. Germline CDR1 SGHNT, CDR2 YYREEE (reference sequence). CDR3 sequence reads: CASSEGQRDGLQYF. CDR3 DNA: TGTGCCAGCAGCGAAGGACAACGAGACGGCCTTCAGTACTTC.

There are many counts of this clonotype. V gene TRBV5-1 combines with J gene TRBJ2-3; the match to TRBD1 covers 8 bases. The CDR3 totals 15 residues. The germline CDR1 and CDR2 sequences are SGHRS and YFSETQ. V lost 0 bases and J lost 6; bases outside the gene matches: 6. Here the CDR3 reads CASSLETGVADTQYF. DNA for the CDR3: TGCGCCAGCAGCTTGGAGACAGGGGTTGCCGATACGCAGTATTTT.

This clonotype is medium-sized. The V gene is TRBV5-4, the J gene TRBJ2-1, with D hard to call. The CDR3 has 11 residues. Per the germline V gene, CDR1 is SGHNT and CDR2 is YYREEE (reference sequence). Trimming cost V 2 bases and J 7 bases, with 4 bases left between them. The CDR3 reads CASSFRNEQFF. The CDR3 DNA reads TGTGCCAGCAGCTTTCGGAATGAGCAGTTCTTC.

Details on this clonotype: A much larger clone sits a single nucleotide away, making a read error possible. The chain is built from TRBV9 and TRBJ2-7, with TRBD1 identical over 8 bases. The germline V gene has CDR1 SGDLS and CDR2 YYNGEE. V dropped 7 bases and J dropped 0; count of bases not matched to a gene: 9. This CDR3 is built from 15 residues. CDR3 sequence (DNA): TGTGCCAGCGGCCGACAGGGGTCCCCCTCCTACGAGCAGTACTTC. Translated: CASGRQGSPSYEQYF.

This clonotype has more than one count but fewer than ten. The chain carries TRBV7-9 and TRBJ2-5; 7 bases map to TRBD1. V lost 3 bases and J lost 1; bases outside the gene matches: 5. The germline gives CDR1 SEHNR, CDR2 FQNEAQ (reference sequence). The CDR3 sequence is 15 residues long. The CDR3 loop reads CASSFPTGIQETQYF. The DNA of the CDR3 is TGTGCCAGCAGCTTCCCGACAGGGATCCAAGAGACCCAGTACTTC.

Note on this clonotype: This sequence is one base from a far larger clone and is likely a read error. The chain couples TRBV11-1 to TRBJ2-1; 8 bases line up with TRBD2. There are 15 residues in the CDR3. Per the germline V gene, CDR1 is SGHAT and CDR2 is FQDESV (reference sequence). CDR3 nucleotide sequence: TGTGCCAGCAGCTTAACGGCGGGAGGCTTGAATGGGCAGTTCTTC. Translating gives CASSLTAGGLNGQFF.

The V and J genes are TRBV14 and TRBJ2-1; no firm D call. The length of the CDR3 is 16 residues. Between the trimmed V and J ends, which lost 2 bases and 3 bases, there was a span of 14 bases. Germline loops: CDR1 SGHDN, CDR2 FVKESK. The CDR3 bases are TGTGCCAGCAGCCAATCCTTCGGCGGTTTCTACAATGAGCAGTTCTTC. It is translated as CASSQSFGGFYNEQFF.

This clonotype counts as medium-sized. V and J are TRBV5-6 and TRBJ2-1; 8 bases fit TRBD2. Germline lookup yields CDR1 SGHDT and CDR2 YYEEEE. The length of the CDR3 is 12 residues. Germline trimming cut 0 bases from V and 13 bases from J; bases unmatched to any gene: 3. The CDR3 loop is CASSLASGSQFF. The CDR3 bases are TGTGCCAGCAGCTTGGCGAGCGGGAGTCAGTTCTTC.

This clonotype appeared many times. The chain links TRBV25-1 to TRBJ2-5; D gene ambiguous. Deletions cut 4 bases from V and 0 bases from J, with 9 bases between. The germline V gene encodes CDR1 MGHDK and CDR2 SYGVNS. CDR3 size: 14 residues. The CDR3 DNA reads TGTGCCAGCAGTGGATTCGGGTACCAAGAGACCCAGTACTTC. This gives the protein CASSGFGYQETQYF.

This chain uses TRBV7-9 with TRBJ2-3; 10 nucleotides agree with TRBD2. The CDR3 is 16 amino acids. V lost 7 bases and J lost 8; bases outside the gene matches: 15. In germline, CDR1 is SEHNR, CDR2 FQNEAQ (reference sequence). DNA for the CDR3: TGTGCCAGCACCCTTACTAGCGGGACAACCCAGGGTACGCAGTATTTT. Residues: CASTLTSGTTQGTQYF.

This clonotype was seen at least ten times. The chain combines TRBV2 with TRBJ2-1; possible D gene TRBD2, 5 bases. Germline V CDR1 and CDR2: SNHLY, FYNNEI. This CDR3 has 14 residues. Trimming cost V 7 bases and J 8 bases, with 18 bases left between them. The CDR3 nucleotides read TGTGCCAGCAATCGAGAGGGCCCCTTAGATGAGCAGTTCTTC. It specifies CASNREGPLDEQFF.

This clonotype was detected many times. CDR3 region: CASSRQNSYNSPLHF. The CDR3 bases are TGTGCCAGCAGTCGCCAGAACTCCTATAATTCACCCCTCCACTTT. V and J are TRBV27 and TRBJ1-6; D unclear. The germline V gene encodes CDR1 MNHEY and CDR2 SMNVEV (reference sequence). V was cut by 5 bases and J by 0 bases, with 8 bases left in between. The CDR3 has 15 residues.

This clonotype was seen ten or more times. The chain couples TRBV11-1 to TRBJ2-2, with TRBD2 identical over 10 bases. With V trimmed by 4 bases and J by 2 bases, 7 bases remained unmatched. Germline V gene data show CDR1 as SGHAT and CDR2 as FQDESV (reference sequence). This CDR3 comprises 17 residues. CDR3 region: CASSSGLAEFNTGELFF. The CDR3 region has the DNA TGTGCCAGCAGCTCTGGACTAGCGGAATTCAACACCGGGGAGCTGTTTTTT.

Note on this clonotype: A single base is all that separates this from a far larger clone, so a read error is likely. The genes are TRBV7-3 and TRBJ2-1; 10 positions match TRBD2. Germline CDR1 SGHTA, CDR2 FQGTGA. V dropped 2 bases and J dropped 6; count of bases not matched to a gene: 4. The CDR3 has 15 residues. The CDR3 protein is CASSLLAGVINEQFF. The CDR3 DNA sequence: TGTGCCAGCAGCTTACTAGCGGGAGTAATCAATGAGCAGTTCTTC.

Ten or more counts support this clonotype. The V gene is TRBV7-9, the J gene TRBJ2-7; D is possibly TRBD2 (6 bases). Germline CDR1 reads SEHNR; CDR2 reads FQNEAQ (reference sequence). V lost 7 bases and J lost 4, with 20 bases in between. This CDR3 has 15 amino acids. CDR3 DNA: TGTGCCAGCACTCTTTGGGTAGCGGAAGGGTACGAGCAGTACTTC. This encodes CASTLWVAEGYEQYF.

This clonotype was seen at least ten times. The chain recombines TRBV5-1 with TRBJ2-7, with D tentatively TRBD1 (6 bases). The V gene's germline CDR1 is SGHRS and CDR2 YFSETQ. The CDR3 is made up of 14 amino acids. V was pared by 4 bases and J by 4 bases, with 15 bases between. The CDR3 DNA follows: TGCGCCAGCAGCATACCAACAGGGAAGTACGAGCAGTACTTC. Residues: CASSIPTGKYEQYF.

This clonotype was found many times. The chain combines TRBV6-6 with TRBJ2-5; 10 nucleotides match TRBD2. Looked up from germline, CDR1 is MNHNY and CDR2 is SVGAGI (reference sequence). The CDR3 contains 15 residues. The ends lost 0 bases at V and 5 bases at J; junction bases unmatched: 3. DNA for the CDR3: TGTGCCAGCAGTTACTCAGCGGGAGGGGCGGAGACCCAGTACTTC. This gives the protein CASSYSAGGAETQYF.

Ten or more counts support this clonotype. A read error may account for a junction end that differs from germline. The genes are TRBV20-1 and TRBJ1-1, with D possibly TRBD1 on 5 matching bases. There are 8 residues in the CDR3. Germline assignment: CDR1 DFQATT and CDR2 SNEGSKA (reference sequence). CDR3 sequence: CSANRGKF. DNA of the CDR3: TGCAGTGCTAATCGGGGCAAATTT.

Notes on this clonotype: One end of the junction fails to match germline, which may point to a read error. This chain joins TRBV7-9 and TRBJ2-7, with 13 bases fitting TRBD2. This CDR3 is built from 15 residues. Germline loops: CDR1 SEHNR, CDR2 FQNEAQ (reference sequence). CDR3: CTSSPTGLAGYEQYF. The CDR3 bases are TGTACCAGCAGCCCCACGGGACTAGCGGGGTACGAGCAGTATTTC.

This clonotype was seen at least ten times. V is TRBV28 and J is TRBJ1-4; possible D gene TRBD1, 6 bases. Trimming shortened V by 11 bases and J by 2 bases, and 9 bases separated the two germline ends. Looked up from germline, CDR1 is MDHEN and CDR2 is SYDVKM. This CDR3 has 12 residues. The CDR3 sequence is CAATGTNEKLFF. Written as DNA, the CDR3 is TGTGCCGCGACAGGCACTAATGAAAAACTGTTTTTT.

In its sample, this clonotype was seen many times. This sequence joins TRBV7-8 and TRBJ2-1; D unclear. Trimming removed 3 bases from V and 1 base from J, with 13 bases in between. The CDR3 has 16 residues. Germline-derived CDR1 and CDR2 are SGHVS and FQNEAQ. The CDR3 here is CASSFRRRSSYNEQFF. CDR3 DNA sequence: TGTGCCAGCAGCTTCAGGAGACGGTCTTCCTACAATGAGCAGTTCTTC.

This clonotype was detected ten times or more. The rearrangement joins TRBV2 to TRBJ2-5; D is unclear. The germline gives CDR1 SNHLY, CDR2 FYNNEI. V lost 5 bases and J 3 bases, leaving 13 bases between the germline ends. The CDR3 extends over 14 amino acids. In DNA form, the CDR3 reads TGTGCCAGCAGTTACTCCCGGGCTGAAGAGACCCAGTACTTC. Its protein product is CASSYSRAEETQYF. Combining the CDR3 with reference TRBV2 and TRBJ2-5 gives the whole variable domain EPEVTQTPSHQVTQMGQEVILRCVPISNHLYFYWYRQILGQKVEFLVSFYNNEISEKSEIFDDQFSVERPDGSNFTLKIRSTKLEDSAMYFCASSYSRAEETQYFGPGTRLLVL.

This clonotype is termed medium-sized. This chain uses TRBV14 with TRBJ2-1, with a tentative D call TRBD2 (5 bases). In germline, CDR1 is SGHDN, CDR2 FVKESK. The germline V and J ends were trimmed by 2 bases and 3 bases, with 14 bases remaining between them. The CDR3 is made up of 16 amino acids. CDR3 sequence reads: CASSQFFSGFYNEQFF. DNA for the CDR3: TGTGCCAGCAGCCAATTCTTCAGCGGTTTCTACAATGAGCAGTTCTTC.

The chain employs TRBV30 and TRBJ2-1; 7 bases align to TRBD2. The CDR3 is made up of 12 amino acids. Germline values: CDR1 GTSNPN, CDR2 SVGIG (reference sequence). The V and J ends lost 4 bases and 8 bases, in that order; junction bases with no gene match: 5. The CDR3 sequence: CAWKRGDDEQFF. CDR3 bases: TGTGCCTGGAAACGGGGGGACGATGAGCAGTTCTTC.

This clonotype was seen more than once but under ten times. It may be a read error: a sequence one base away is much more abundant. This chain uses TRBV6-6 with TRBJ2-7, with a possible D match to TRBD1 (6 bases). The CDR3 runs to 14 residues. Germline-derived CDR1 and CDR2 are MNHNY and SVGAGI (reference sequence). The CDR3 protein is CAGSQQGNPYEQYF. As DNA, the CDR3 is TGTGCCGGCAGCCAACAGGGAAACCCCTACGAGCAGTACTTC.

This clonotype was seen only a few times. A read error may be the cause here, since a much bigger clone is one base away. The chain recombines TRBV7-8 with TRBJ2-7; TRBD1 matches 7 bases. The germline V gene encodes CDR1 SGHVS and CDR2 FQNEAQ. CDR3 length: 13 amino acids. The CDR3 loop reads CASSRTGGYERYF. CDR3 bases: TGTGCCAGCAGCAGGACAGGAGGCTACGAGCGGTACTTC.

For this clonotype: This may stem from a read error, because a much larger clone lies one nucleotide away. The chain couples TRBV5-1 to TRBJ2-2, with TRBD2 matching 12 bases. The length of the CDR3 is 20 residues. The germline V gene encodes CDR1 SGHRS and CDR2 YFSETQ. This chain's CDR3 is CASSLAMRASGRAGTGELLF. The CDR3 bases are TGCGCCAGCAGCTTGGCTATGCGCGCTAGCGGGAGGGCCGGGACCGGGGAGCTGCTTTTT.

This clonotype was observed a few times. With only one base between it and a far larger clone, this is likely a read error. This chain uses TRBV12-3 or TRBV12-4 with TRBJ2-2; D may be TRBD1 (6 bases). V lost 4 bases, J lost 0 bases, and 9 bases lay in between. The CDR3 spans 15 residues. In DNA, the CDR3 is TGTGCCAGCAGTTCCGGGACACCGAACACCGGGGAGCTGTTTTTT. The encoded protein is CASSSGTPNTGELFF.

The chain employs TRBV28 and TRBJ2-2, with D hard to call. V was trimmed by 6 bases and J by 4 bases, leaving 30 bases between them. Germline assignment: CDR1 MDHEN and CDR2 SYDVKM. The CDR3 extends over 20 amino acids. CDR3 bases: TGTGCCAGCAGCTCCTTTACCCTACCAATAACGGGTGGGTTCACCGGGGAGCTGTTTTTT. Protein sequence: CASSSFTLPITGGFTGELFF.